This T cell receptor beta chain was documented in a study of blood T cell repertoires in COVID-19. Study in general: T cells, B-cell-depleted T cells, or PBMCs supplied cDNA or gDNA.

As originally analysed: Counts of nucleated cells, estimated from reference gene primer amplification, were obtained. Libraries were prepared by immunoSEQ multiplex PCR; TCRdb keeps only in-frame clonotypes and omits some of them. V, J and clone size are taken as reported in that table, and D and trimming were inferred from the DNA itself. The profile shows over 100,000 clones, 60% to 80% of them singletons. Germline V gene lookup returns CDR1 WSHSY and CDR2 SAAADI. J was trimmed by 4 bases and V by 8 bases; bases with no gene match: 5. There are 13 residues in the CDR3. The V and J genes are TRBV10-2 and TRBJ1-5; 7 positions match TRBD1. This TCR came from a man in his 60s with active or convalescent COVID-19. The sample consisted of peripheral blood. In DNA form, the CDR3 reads TGCGCCAGCGGCCCAGGGGGTAATCAGCCCCAGCATTTT. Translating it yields CASGPGGNQPQHF.